The 25 T cell receptor beta chains listed next were all sequenced from one sample in a study of blood T cell repertoires in COVID-19. The repertoire was sequenced with immunoSEQ multiplex PCR; TCRdb's copy has only in-frame clones and lacks some. The table has 60,000 to 75,000 clones, about 80% seen once. Sample: peripheral blood. The receptors come from a human donor in a cohort sampled during active COVID-19.

The rearrangement links TRBV5-8 to TRBJ1-1; D may be TRBD1 (5 bases). The V gene's germline CDR1 is SGHTS and CDR2 YDEGEE. Deletions cut 4 bases from V and 3 bases from J, with 13 bases between. The length of the CDR3 is 14 residues. The CDR3 nucleotides read TGTGCCAGCAGCCCCGGTTGGGACTACACTGAAGCTTTCTTT. It specifies CASSPGWDYTEAFF.

The J gene is TRBJ2-3, the V gene TRBV6-5; D is unresolved. V lost 0 bases, J lost 15 bases, and 10 bases lay in between. This CDR3 contains 11 residues. Germline assignment: CDR1 MNHEY and CDR2 SVGAGI. In nucleotides, the CDR3 is TGTGCCAGCAGTTACTCGGGCCTCAGCTATTTT. Amino acid sequence: CASSYSGLSYF.

The chain recombines TRBV7-8 with TRBJ2-3; 7 bases line up with TRBD1. J lost 4 bases, V lost 5 bases, and 6 bases had no gene match. Germline lookup yields CDR1 SGHVS and CDR2 FQNEAQ. CDR3 length equals 14 residues. The CDR3 bases are TGTGCCAGCAGCCTATGGACAGGCCCAGATACGCAGTATTTT. It yields the protein CASSLWTGPDTQYF.

The chain employs TRBV3-1 (or the pseudogene TRBV3-2) and TRBJ2-1; D call uncertain. Germline lookup yields CDR1 LGHDT and CDR2 YNNKEL (reference sequence). The ends were cut back, 0 bases at V and 9 bases at J, with 9 bases in the middle. The CDR3 has 13 amino acids. In DNA form, the CDR3 reads TGTGCCAGCAGCCAAGATCAAACCGGTGAGCAGTTCTTC. This codes for CASSQDQTGEQFF.

This chain links TRBV4-3 with TRBJ1-2; D is possibly TRBD1 (5 bases). Looked up from germline, CDR1 is LGHNA and CDR2 is YSLEER. V lost 2 bases and J lost 7, with 17 bases in between. The CDR3 consists of 15 residues. CDR3 bases: TGCGCCAGCAGCCAAACCCAGACAGTTTCGGGTGGCTACACCTTC. It encodes CASSQTQTVSGGYTF.

This clone has a single count. The gene calls are TRBV27 and TRBJ2-7, with TRBD1 identical over 8 bases. The germline V gene encodes CDR1 MNHEY and CDR2 SMNVEV (reference sequence). Germline trimming cut 6 bases from V and 2 bases from J; bases unmatched to any gene: 12. This CDR3 has 16 amino acids. CDR3 sequence (DNA): TGTGCCAGCAGCTTCCTCCGGGACAGGAGCCCCTACGAGCAGTACTTC. As protein: CASSFLRDRSPYEQYF.

This chain links TRBV6-4 with TRBJ1-2; tentative D call: TRBD1 (6 bases). With 6 bases removed from V and 0 bases from J, the gap between germline ends came to 14 bases. CDR1 and CDR2 (germline): MRHNA, SNTAGT. The CDR3 totals 15 residues. The CDR3 protein is CASRPGHSANYGYTF. The CDR3 DNA is TGTGCCAGCAGGCCGGGACACTCAGCTAACTATGGCTACACCTTC.

The chain has TRBV14 and TRBJ2-3; D ambiguous. The CDR3 totals 12 residues. V gave up 3 bases and J gave up 2 bases, with 3 bases separating them. CDR1 SGHDN and CDR2 FVKESK come from the germline V gene. CDR3 residues: CASSHNTDTQYF. The CDR3 DNA sequence: TGTGCCAGCAGCCATAACACAGATACGCAGTATTTT.

The chain combines TRBV6-4 with TRBJ2-7, with a tentative D call TRBD2 (6 bases). The CDR3 covers 12 residues. V lost 10 bases, J lost 1 base, and 11 bases lay in between. The germline CDR1 and CDR2 sequences are MRHNA and SNTAGT. CDR3 in amino acids: CATLGLSYEQYF. CDR3 in DNA: TGTGCCACCCTCGGACTATCCTACGAGCAGTACTTC.

A few counts support this clone. CDR3: CASSLLGGSYEQYF. DNA for the CDR3: TGCGCCAGCAGCTTGTTGGGGGGATCCTACGAGCAGTACTTC. The chain is built from TRBV5-1 and TRBJ2-7, with D possibly being TRBD2 (6 bases). The CDR3 is 14 amino acids. The ends were cut back, 1 base at V and 1 base at J, with 9 bases in the middle. Germline loops: CDR1 SGHRS, CDR2 YFSETQ.

A few counts support this clone. The rearrangement joins TRBV7-9 to TRBJ2-7; D remains ambiguous. Per germline, CDR1 SEHNR and CDR2 FQNEAQ (reference sequence). Trimming removed 8 bases at V and 3 bases at J, with 11 bases between. There are 12 residues in the CDR3. CDR3 region: CASGRTVYEQYF. DNA for the CDR3: TGTGCCAGCGGGCGTACAGTCTACGAGCAGTACTTC.

This chain links TRBV4-1 with TRBJ2-1, with 7 bases matching TRBD2. This CDR3 is built from 17 residues. J gave up 1 base and V 0 bases, and 6 bases lay outside the gene matches. CDR1 and CDR2 from the germline V gene are MGHRA and YSYEKL. The CDR3 is CASSQDLRRESYNEQFF. CDR3 DNA: TGCGCCAGCAGCCAAGATCTTCGGCGGGAGTCCTACAATGAGCAGTTCTTC.

The rearrangement joins TRBV15 to TRBJ2-7; TRBD2 agrees at 7 bases. The CDR3 is 14 residues long. Unmatched junction bases numbered 9, after V lost 4 bases and J lost 6 bases. Germline V lookup: CDR1 LNHNV, CDR2 YYDKDF (reference sequence). The CDR3 DNA reads as TGTGCCACCAGCACTGCGGGAGTATTCCCCGAGCAGTACTTC. Translating gives CATSTAGVFPEQYF.

The chain is built from TRBV28 and TRBJ1-4, with TRBD1 identical over 7 bases. Germline assignment: CDR1 MDHEN and CDR2 SYDVKM. The CDR3 is 16 residues long. V lost 2 bases to trimming and J lost 7 bases; unmatched junction nucleotides: 10. CDR3 residues: CASSLGTAKAFEKLFF. CDR3 in DNA: TGTGCCAGCAGTTTAGGGACAGCCAAGGCCTTTGAAAAACTGTTTTTT.

The chain is built from TRBV6-5 and TRBJ2-2; D is perhaps TRBD1 (5 bases). The germline V gene encodes CDR1 MNHEY and CDR2 SVGAGI. The CDR3 totals 15 residues. Trimming shortened V by 5 bases and J by 0 bases, and 10 bases separated the two germline ends. The chain's CDR3 is CASSIDSSNTGELFF. The CDR3 coding sequence is TGTGCCAGCAGTATAGACAGTTCGAACACCGGGGAGCTGTTTTTT.

This clone was detected only once. The chain uses TRBV6-5 and TRBJ2-1; D is possibly TRBD2 (6 bases). Looked up from germline, CDR1 is MNHEY and CDR2 is SVGAGI. This CDR3 contains 16 residues. Trimming removed 2 bases from V and 0 bases from J, with 11 bases in between. The CDR3 sequence: CASSYGGDASYNEQFF. In DNA form, the CDR3 reads TGTGCCAGCAGTTACGGCGGGGACGCCTCCTACAATGAGCAGTTCTTC.

The rearrangement links TRBV6-4 to TRBJ1-5, with TRBD1 identical over 11 bases. The V and J ends lost 6 bases and 4 bases, in that order; junction bases with no gene match: 8. The CDR3 is made up of 16 amino acids. Germline assignment: CDR1 MRHNA and CDR2 SNTAGT. The CDR3 bases are TGTGCCAGCAGCGATCCGGACAGGGGGCAAAATCAGCCCCAGCATTTT. This codes for CASSDPDRGQNQPQHF.

The V call is TRBV5-4, the J call TRBJ2-7; D might be TRBD2 (7 bases). Germline V gene data show CDR1 as SGHNT and CDR2 as YYREEE (reference sequence). Trimming pared 10 bases from V and 2 bases from J, leaving 16 bases between. The CDR3 consists of 13 residues. The CDR3 DNA is TGTGCCGCAGGGGAGGGAATAGCCTACGAGCAGTACTTC. It encodes CAAGEGIAYEQYF. Filled out from reference TRBV5-4 and TRBJ2-7, the complete variable domain reads ETGVTQSPTHLIKTRGQQVTLRCSSQSGHNTVSWYQQALGQGPQFIFQYYREEENGRGNFPPRFSGLQFPNYSSELNVNALELDDSALYLCAAGEGIAYEQYFGPGTRLTVT.

V is TRBV5-6 and J is TRBJ1-2, with 8 bases that match TRBD1. Trimming cost V 4 bases and J 5 bases; bases outside gene matches: 10. The V gene's germline CDR1 is SGHDT and CDR2 YYEEEE. The CDR3 totals 15 residues. The CDR3 sequence is CASSPKDREGYGYTF. CDR3 nucleotide sequence: TGTGCCAGCAGCCCGAAGGACAGGGAGGGATATGGCTACACCTTC.

This chain joins TRBV4-3 and TRBJ1-2; 7 positions match TRBD1. CDR1 is LGHNA, CDR2 YSLEER, per germline. V shed 0 bases and J 7 bases; nucleotides not matched to a gene: 8. The CDR3 totals 15 residues. Here the CDR3 reads CASSQDRRPGGGYTF. As DNA, the CDR3 is TGCGCCAGCAGCCAAGACAGAAGGCCAGGGGGTGGCTACACCTTC.

The CDR3: CASSYSGGTDTQYF. The CDR3 coding sequence is TGTGCCAGCAGTTACTCCGGGGGCACAGATACGCAGTATTTT. The gene calls are TRBV6-5 and TRBJ2-3; D is perhaps TRBD2 (5 bases). The CDR3 length is 14 residues. Germline V gene sequence: CDR1 MNHEY, CDR2 SVGAGI. Trimming took 0 bases from V and 1 from J, leaving 5 bases between them.

The chain carries TRBV28 and TRBJ2-7; possible D gene TRBD1, 5 bases. Trimming shortened V by 8 bases and J by 4 bases, and 21 bases separated the two germline ends. CDR3 length: 15 residues. In germline, CDR1 is MDHEN, CDR2 SYDVKM. The CDR3 protein is CASQGVVGRNYEQYF. Here the CDR3 DNA reads TGTGCCAGCCAAGGGGTAGTAGGAAGGAATTACGAGCAGTACTTC.

The V call is TRBV6-2 or TRBV6-3, the J call TRBJ2-1, with D unclear. Germline V gene lookup returns CDR1 MNHEY and CDR2 SVGEGT. This CDR3 is 14 amino acids long. Trimming stripped 2 bases from V and 5 bases from J, with 10 bases between. CDR3 nucleotide sequence: TGTGCCAGCAGTTACCTCCGGGTCGACAATGAGCAGTTCTTC. As protein: CASSYLRVDNEQFF.

The chain has TRBV27 and TRBJ2-1; 7 bases align to TRBD1. The germline V gene encodes CDR1 MNHEY and CDR2 SMNVEV (reference sequence). Trimming took 2 bases from V and 3 from J; bases not matched to a gene: 10. The CDR3 spans 17 residues. CDR3 loop: CASSLGPRAGGYNEQFF. The CDR3 DNA reads TGTGCCAGCAGTTTAGGACCTCGAGCAGGGGGCTACAATGAGCAGTTCTTC.

J is TRBJ2-5 and V is TRBV6-6; 8 positions match TRBD2. This CDR3 region has 13 residues. Germline-derived CDR1 and CDR2 are MNHNY and SVGAGI (reference sequence). J lost 3 bases, V lost 5 bases, and 2 bases had no gene match. The CDR3 protein is CASSPGLEETQYF. The DNA for the CDR3 is TGTGCCAGCAGTCCGGGACTAGAAGAGACCCAGTACTTC.